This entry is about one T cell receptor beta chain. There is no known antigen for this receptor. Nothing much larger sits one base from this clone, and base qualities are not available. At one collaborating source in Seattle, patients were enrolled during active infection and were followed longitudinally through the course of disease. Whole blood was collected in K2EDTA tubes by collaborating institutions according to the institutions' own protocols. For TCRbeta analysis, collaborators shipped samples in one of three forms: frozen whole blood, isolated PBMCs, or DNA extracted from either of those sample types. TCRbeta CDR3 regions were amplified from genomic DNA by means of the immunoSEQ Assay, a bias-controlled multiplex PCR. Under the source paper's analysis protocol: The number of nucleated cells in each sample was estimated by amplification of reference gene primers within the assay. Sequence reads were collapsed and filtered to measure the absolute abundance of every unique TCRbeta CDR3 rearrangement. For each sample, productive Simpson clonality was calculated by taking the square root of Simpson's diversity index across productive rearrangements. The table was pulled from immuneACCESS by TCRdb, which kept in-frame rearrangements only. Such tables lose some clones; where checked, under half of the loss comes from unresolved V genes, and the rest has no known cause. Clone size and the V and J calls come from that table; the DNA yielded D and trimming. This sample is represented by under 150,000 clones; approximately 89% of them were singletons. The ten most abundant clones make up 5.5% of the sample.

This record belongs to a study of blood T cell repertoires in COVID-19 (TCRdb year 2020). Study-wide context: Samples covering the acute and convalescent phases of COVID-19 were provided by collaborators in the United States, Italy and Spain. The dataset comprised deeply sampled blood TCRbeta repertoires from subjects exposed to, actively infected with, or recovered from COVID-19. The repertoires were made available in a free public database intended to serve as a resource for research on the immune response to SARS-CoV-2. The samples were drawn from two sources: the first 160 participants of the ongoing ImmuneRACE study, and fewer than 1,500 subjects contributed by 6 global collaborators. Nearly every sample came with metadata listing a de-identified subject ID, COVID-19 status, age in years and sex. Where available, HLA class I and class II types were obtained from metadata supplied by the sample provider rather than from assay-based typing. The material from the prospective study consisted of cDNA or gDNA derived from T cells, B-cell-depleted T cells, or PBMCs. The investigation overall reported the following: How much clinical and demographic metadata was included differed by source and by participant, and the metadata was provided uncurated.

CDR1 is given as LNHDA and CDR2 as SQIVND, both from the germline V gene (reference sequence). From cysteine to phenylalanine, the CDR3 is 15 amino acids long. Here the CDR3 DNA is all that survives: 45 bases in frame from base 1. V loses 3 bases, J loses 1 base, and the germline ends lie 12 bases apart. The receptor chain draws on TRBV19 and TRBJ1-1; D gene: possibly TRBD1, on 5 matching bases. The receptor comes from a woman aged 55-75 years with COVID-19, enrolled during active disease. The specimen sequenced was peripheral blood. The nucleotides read TGTGCCAGTAGTATTGCGGGGGGTGGGAACACTGAAGCTTTCTTT. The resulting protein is CASSIAGGGNTEAFF.